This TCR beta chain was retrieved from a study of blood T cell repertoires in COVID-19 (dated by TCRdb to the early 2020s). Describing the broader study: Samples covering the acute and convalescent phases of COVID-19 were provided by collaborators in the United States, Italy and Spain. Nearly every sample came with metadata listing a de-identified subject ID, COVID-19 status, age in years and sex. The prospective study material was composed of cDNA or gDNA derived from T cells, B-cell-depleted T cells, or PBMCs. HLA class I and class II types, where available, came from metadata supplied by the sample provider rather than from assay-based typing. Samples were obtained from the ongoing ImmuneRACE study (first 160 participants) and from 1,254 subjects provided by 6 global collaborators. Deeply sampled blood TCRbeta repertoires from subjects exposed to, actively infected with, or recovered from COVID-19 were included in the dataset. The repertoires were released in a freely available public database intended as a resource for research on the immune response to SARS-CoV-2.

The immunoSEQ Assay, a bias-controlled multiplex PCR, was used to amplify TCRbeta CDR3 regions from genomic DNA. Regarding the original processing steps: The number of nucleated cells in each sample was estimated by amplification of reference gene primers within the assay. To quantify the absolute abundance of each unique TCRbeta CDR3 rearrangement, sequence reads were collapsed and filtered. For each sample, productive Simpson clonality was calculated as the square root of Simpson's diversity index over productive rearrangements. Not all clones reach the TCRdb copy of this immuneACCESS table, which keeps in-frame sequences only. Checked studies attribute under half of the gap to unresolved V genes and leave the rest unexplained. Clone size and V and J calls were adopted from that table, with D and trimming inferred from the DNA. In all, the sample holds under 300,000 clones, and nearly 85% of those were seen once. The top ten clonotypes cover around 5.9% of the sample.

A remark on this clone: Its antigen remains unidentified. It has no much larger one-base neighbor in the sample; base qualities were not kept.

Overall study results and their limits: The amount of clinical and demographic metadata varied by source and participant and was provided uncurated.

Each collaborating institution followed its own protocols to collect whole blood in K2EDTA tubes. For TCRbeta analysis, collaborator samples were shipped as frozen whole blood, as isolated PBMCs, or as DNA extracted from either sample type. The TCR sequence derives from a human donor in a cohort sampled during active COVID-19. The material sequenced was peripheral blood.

The DNA reads as follows: TGTGCCAGCACCCCAGGATTCGACTATAATTCACCCCTCCACTTT. This is translated as CASTPGFDYNSPLHF. The chain is encoded by TRBV6-6 joined to TRBJ1-6; the D gene is unclear. Inclusive of the bounding cysteine and phenylalanine, the CDR3 is 15 residues long. CDR3 DNA only is kept here, 45 bases in frame from base 1. V loses 7 bases, J loses 3 bases, and the germline ends lie 13 bases apart. As encoded in the germline V gene (reference sequence), CDR1 is MNHNY while CDR2 is SVGAGI.